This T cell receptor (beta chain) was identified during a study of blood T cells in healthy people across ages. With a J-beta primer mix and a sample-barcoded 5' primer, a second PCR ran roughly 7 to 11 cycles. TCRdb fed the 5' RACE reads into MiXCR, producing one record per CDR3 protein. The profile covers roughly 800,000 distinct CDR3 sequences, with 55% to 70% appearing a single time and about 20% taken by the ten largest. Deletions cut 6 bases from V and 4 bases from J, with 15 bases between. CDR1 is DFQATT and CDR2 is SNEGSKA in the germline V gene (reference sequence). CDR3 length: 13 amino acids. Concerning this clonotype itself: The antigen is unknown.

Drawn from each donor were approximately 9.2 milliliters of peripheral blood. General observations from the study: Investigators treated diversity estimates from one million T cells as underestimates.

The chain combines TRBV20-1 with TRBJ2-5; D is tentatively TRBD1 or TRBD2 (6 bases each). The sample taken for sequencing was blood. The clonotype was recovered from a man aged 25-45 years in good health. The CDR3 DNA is TGCAGTGCGATTATGGGGGGCCCAGAGACCCAGTACTTC. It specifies CSAIMGGPETQYF.